This T cell receptor (beta chain) was documented in a study of cytomegalovirus exposure and HLA in healthy donors (dated by TCRdb to the late 2010s). Context from the whole study: In an earlier analysis of approximately 500 of the donors, 276 Gb of sequence data and just under 120 million unique TCR beta sequences from about 190 million T cells were reported. A later genetic analysis took genome-wide SNP genotypes for about 55% of the roughly 700 donors and used that subset as a discovery cohort. Typing coverage differed by locus: A, B, C, DRB1 and DQB1 were typed in roughly 629-630 donors, DQA1 in 500 to 550, DPA1 in approximately 610, and DPB1 in about 450. The T cell repertoires of some 670 subjects were profiled by immunosequencing and related to cytomegalovirus serostatus. An early release that covered fewer than 750 HLA-typed donors contained 300 to 350 gigabases of sequencing data and tens of millions of unique TCR sequences. Of the 300 to 500 genotyped donors, 70% to 90% were placed in the genetic ancestry cluster associated with self-reported Caucasian donors. Every discovery cohort repertoire had been produced on one sequencing platform. In addition to the first cohort of 666 subjects, a separate validation cohort of about 120 different subjects was used. To predict cytomegalovirus infection status, the study brought together high-throughput TCR immunosequencing, statistical association of individual TCRs with disease status, and machine learning. An earlier analysis of a few hundred of the donors applied high-throughput TCR beta sequencing to assess whether each TCR beta V gene segment acted as functional or pseudogenic. The study aimed to test whether cataloging public T cell receptors could reveal signatures of past pathogen exposure. The later analysis used no new phenotypic data to find candidate immune exposures, relying instead on TCR beta sequences and their occurrence across donors. Because of strong linkage in the cohort, roughly 5 DR-DQ haplotypes were treated as single units for association and clustering. Both class I and class II loci were covered by HLA typing, at four-digit resolution. Among several hundred genotyped donors of the cohort, an average of around 240,000 unique TCR beta nucleotide sequences was sequenced per donor, of which about 18% were non-productive. Donor age, sex, ethnicity and CMV serostatus were collected together with the repertoire data. In a later analysis, previously published TCR beta repertoires from 550 to 700 donors were re-analyzed and high-resolution HLA genotyping was added so that TCR occurrence patterns could be studied. General conclusions and limits of the study: The sequencing pipeline was judged likely to have produced a cluster of highly shared sequence variants as a technical artifact. Roughly uniform sequencing depth across donors was assumed in presence/absence analyses, although this assumption may not hold. Immune exposure information for the cohort was limited to CMV serostatus. When HLA alleles, especially DR and DQ, strongly co-occurred, attributing TCR associations to individual alleles was difficult. The study listed around 160 TCR beta chains as associated with cytomegalovirus. Because HLA typing was unavailable for some donors at each locus, only the typed subset was used in association tests. The classifier was reported to diagnose cytomegalovirus status with high specificity and sensitivity in both the original and validation cohorts. Because counts were too low, some 17 rarely observed V segments, including chromosome 9 orphons, were excluded from the earlier analysis of around 640 of the donors. In an earlier analysis of several hundred of the donors, most TCR beta V segments were observed in productive rearrangements about 90% or about 30% of the time, broadly matching IMGT annotations. Several of the top co-occurrence clusters appeared to be linked to parvovirus B19, influenza, CMV and Epstein-Barr virus, according to a later analysis. Because the 87-base-pair reads could not distinguish some IMGT-functional V segments, including TRBV6-2 and TRBV6-3, those segments were excluded. In this cohort, only TCR beta chains were sequenced, and detectable features were limited by the absence of alpha or paired-chain data. Three of the identified cytomegalovirus-associated TCR beta chains were confirmed in vitro to be specific for cytomegalovirus antigens. Most TCR sequences were observed very rarely across donors, whereas some public TCRs were present in many individuals. A later analysis found that TCR association rates varied across HLA loci, with DRB1 alleles showing the most associated TCRs and HLA-C alleles the fewest. At a false discovery rate of 0.05, a later analysis linked about 16,000 TCR beta sequences to specific HLA alleles. Compared with the approximately 700-donor mean, donors in an Asian-associated ancestry cluster had fewer N-insertions in productive TCRs, according to a later genetic analysis. In a later analysis, most CMV-associated TCR beta chains were found to appear HLA-restricted, with HLA associations seemingly driven largely by CMV exposure. A later analysis found that HLA-associated TCR beta chains were more clonally expanded and had lower generation probabilities than equally common non-associated chains. The authors suggested that the approach could potentially be extended to other disease states and immunological phenotypes. A further reported finding was that TCR beta sequences accurately predicted the HLA-A and HLA-B alleles for most subjects in the first cohort. V-gene and J-gene trimming of TCR beta chains was associated with a missense DCLRE1C variant in a later genetic analysis, and the association was replicated in an independent cohort. Linkage disequilibrium might explain the correlated functional status among segregating V segments, but an unknown experimental factor could not be ruled out.

In total, over 600 healthy bone marrow donors made up the cohort. Cohort members were all nominally healthy when sampled, although unrecorded immune exposures were likely present. The donor tested CMV seropositive, placing the donor among the approximately 290 seropositive members of the cohort. A peripheral blood sample was collected from each donor, and TCR beta sequencing was performed on peripheral blood mononuclear cells. The Qiagen DNeasy Blood Extraction Kit was used to extract genomic DNA from the blood cell samples. Preparation of the library involved the immunoSEQ multiplex PCR assay. A mixture of 60 forward primers for TCR Vbeta segments and 13 reverse primers for TCR Jbeta segments was used in the multiplex PCR. The CDR3 region of rearranged TCR beta genes was amplified from genomic DNA with a multiplex PCR assay. On the Illumina HiSeq System, the amplified TCR beta libraries were sequenced as 87-base-pair reads. On the study's bioinformatics: A later analysis counted tens of millions of unique TCR beta chains across the approximately 700 repertoires, and roughly 11 million of these chains were shared by at least two donors. Raw reads were error-corrected and collapsed into unique sequences with a nearest-neighbor algorithm that merged closely related sequences to remove PCR and sequencing errors. Alignment of CDR3 sequences to IMGT reference sequences was used to assign V, D and J gene segments. For a sequence to be retained, at least a six-nucleotide match to both a V gene segment and a J gene segment was required. Rearrangements were called productive when the CDR3 lacked stop codons and stayed in frame with V and J; all others were non-productive. Following IMGT convention, CDR3 was defined as the stretch from the second conserved V-encoded cysteine up to the conserved J-encoded phenylalanine. The earlier analysis of roughly 590 of the donors excluded sequences that lacked an unambiguous match to a single V gene segment. In an earlier analysis of 587 of the donors, V segments were called functional above 56.7% productive rearrangements and were called segregating when the between-donor standard deviation exceeded 5%. A statistical classification framework was developed to diagnose cytomegalovirus status using the catalog of TCR beta chain sequences. A later analysis assigned V and J genes by comparing TCR nucleotide sequences with IMGT/GENE-DB human TR gene sequences. The TCRdist pipeline was used in a later analysis to assign CDR3 sequences and most-parsimonious VDJ recombination scenarios. In a later analysis, every TCR beta chain was defined by the combination of its CDR3 amino acid sequence and its V-gene family, and reads without a unique V-gene family were dropped. In a later analysis, approximately 640 highly shared, low-generation-probability nucleotide sequences were removed to address suspected cross-contamination and a sequencing artifact. In a later analysis, a clonal expansion index for each public chain was calculated from normalized within-repertoire ranks of inferred template counts. In a later analysis, generation probabilities were computed with a VDJ recombination model fitted to out-of-frame rearrangements, and the resulting probabilities were checked against IGoR. Hypergeometric tests were used in a later analysis to score TCR-TCR, TCR-HLA and TCR-CMV co-occurrence, with a repertoire-size bias correction applied to the TCR pairs. False discovery rates were estimated in a later analysis by permuting HLA or CMV assignments 20 times. In a later analysis, co-occurring TCRs were grouped using DBSCAN, with TCRdist sequence similarity added in when clustering inside HLA-allele-positive subsets. Co-occurrence clustering excluded repertoires with fewer than 30,000 or more than 120,000 public chains, plus five with anomalous nucleotide sharing. Here the immuneACCESS table is served through TCRdb, limited to in-frame sequences with V and J called. Missing clones are a known gap in these copies; in checked studies unresolved V genes cover under half, and the rest lacks a known reason. That table supplies the V and J calls and clone size; D and trimming were determined from the DNA. Across this sample there are about 110,000 clones, with just under 70% seen only once. 5.4% of the sample goes to the ten largest clones.

Unmatched junction bases come to 6, with V trimmed by 1 base and J by 5 bases. Its CDR3 holds 16 amino acids, cysteine through phenylalanine. Of the read, only the CDR3 DNA is kept; its 48 bases are in frame from base 1. CDR1 and CDR2 (LNHNV, YYDKDF) derive from the germline V gene (reference sequence). Turning to this clone: Its target antigen remains unknown. The record has no base qualities; no much larger clone is one base away.

Recombination joined TRBV15 with TRBJ2-1; TRBD2 aligns with 9 central bases. Sequencing was performed on PBMCs. This sequence originates from a woman aged 70 to 79 in good health and CMV-seropositive. The nucleotides are TGTGCCACCAGCAGAGGTACTAGCGGGTCTAACAATGAGCAGTTCTTC. This sequence encodes CATSRGTSGSNNEQFF.